This TCR beta chain was sequenced in a study of breast tumors, draining lymph nodes, adjacent tissues. Study results and limitations: The data were judged consistent with most tumor T cells coming from lymph node and expanding in tumor. Compared with lymph nodes, tumors were less diverse; compared with nontumor tissue, more. Luminal-like breast cancer showed significantly higher tumor–nontumor repertoire similarity than basal-like.

Each CDR3 protein is one row after TCRdb ran MiXCR on the multiplex PCR reads. Here the sample spans fewer than 250,000 distinct CDR3 sequences, 32% being singletons. The CDR3 is 16 residues long. Trimming cost V 7 bases and J 7 bases; bases outside gene matches: 9. Germline CDR1 and CDR2: SNHLY and FYNNEI. Of note for this clonotype: What it binds is unknown.

Breast cancer patients provided tissue from their axillary draining lymph nodes. The chain combines TRBV2 with TRBJ2-5; 16 bases map to TRBD2. The receptor was isolated from a female donor with breast cancer. Some clones in this sample may be carry-over from other donors' samples. The sequencing input was axillary lymph node tissue. CDR3 protein: CASTPGLAGGSVTQYF. Written as DNA, the CDR3 is TGTGCCAGCACCCCGGGACTAGCGGGAGGGTCTGTGACCCAGTACTTC.